Shown below are 5 T cell receptor beta chains from a single sample sequenced in a study of T cells in Graves' hyperthyroidism and ophthalmopathy. RNA transcripts provided the source from which TCR beta CDR3 regions were amplified. The HTBI primer set drove a first-round RT-PCR of the TCR CDR3. TCRdb independently ran MiXCR on the multiplex PCR reads; one entry per CDR3 protein. This sample has 280,000 or so distinct CDR3 sequences, with around 15% found just once. Source material: blood. Source of these receptors: a woman between 45 and 65 years old with Graves' hyperthyroidism that later progressed to Graves' ophthalmopathy.

This clonotype was counted between two and nine times. The J gene is TRBJ1-4, the V gene TRBV28; maybe TRBD1 (5 bases). CDR3 length equals 14 residues. Trimming shortened V by 6 bases and J by 7 bases, and 15 bases separated the two germline ends. In germline, CDR1 is MDHEN, CDR2 SYDVKM. The CDR3 bases are TGTGCCAGCAGAGGGTGGGGGAGGAGTGAAAAACTGTTTTTT. Its protein is CASRGWGRSEKLFF.

This clonotype occurred a few times. As DNA, the CDR3 is TGCGCCAGCAGCTTGCCCCGGGGGGAGCTGCGAGAGACCCAGTACTTC. Translation: CASSLPRGELRETQYF. The chain joins TRBV5-1 to TRBJ2-5; 7 bases line up with TRBD2. CDR3 length: 16 amino acids. CDR1 SGHRS and CDR2 YFSETQ come from the germline V gene. V shed 1 base, J shed 4 bases, and the junction held 10 bases outside the gene matches.

Many counts were recorded for this clonotype. The V and J genes are TRBV12-3 or TRBV12-4 and TRBJ2-5; 9 bases match TRBD2. The CDR3 extends over 14 amino acids. V gave up 4 bases and J gave up 5 bases; unmatched junction bases: 5. The CDR3 DNA reads TGTGCCAGCAGTTCGCGGGAGGGCCGGGAGACCCAGTACTTC. This sequence encodes CASSSREGRETQYF.

The J gene is TRBJ1-5, the V gene TRBV19; no clear D. The ends were cut back, 5 bases at V and 3 bases at J, with 14 bases in the middle. CDR1 is LNHDA and CDR2 is SQIVND in the germline V gene (reference sequence). The CDR3 loop spans 15 amino acids. CDR3 sequence: CASSLTSGPNQPQHF. CDR3 nucleotides: TGTGCCAGTAGTCTGACTTCCGGGCCCAATCAGCCCCAGCATTTT. Drawing the rest from reference TRBV19 and TRBJ1-5, the complete variable domain is DGGITQSPKYLFRKEGQNVTLSCEQNLNHDAMYWYRQDPGQGLRLIYYSQIVNDFQKGDIAEGYSVSREKKESFPLTVTSAQKNPTAFYLCASSLTSGPNQPQHFGDGTRLSIL.

This clonotype came up many times. The chain couples TRBV20-1 to TRBJ2-5, with D possibly matching TRBD2 (6 bases). V was trimmed by 6 bases and J by 2 bases, leaving 13 bases between them. The germline gives CDR1 DFQATT, CDR2 SNEGSKA (reference sequence). The CDR3 contains 13 residues. CDR3: CSAPRGGQETQYF. In DNA form, the CDR3 reads TGCAGTGCACCTAGGGGAGGTCAAGAGACCCAGTACTTC.